This record concerns one T cell receptor beta chain sequence. The antigen remains undetermined. This entry comes from a study of shared clonotypes between healthy human individuals. General observations from the study: Sample collection involved blood only; tissue repertoires are likely different.

Only in-frame clones appear in the TCRdb table, and some are missing; sequencing was by immunoSEQ multiplex PCR. The table lists 2 million to 2.5 million clones, approximately 90% of them singletons. Losses at the gene ends were 2 bases for V and 3 bases for J; bases not matched to a gene: 4. Per germline, CDR1 SGHNT and CDR2 YYREEE (reference sequence). This CDR3 has 16 amino acids. The chain joins TRBV5-4 to TRBJ2-1; TRBD2 agrees at 11 bases. The sequence was collected from a man between 18 and 29 years old in good health. Some clones in this sample may be carry-over from other donors' samples. Sequenced material: naive CD4+ T cells from PBMCs. Subset indicated: CD45RA+ positively selected. The CDR3: CASSFRLAGLYNEQFF. CDR3 bases: TGTGCCAGCAGCTTCCGACTAGCGGGGCTCTACAATGAGCAGTTCTTC.